The clone carrying this T cell receptor (beta chain) has at least ten counts. TCRdb re-analysed the 5' RACE reads in MiXCR, keeping a single row per CDR3 protein. There are under 30,000 distinct CDR3 sequences in the sample; 4.5% occur only once, and 6.3% lies in the top ten. This specimen comes from a study of early T cells in non-severe SARS-CoV-2 infection. This TCR came from an adult who was a healthcare worker with PCR-confirmed SARS-CoV-2 infection or an uninfected control (not recorded which). Sequenced material: whole blood.

Written as DNA, the CDR3 is TGTGCCAGCAGCCAAACCGGGGGCAACACTGAAGCTTTCTTT. This encodes CASSQTGGNTEAFF. The chain links TRBV3-1 to TRBJ1-1; a possible D gene is TRBD1 (6 bases). Germline V gene lookup returns CDR1 LGHDT and CDR2 YNNKEL (reference sequence). Trimming stripped 2 bases from V and 2 bases from J, with 9 bases between. The CDR3 has 14 residues.